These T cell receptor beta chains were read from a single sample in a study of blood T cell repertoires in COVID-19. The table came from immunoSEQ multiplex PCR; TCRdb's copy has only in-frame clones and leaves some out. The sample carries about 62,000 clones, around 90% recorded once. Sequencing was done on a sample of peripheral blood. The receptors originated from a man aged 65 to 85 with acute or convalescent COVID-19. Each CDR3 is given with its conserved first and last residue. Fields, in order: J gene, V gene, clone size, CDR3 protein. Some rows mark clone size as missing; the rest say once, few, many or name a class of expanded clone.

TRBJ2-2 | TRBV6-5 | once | CASRMASRELFF
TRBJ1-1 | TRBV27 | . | CASSALDRGNTEAFF
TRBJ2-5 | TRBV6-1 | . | CASSDGGLGTQYF
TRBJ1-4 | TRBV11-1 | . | CASSLGTRGGSEKLFF
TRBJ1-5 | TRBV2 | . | CASSEGGGLSNQPQHF
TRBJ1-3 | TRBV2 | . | CAGRGSLGNTIYF
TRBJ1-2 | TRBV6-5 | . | CASTGPTHGYTF
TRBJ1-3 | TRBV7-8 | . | CASSPAVSAGISGNTIYF
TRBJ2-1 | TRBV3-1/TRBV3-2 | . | CASSHLLGPNEQFF
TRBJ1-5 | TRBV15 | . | CATSRGLAGGFYQPQHF
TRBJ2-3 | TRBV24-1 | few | CATSDLGTGDTTDTQYF
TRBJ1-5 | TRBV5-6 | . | CASSLPGYNQPQHF
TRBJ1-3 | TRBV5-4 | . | CASSSGLRNTIYF
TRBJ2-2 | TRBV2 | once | CASSEGLAGGLTGLELFF
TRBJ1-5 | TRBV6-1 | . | CASSEHSLNQPQHF
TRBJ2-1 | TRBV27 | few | CASSGTGGLEQFF
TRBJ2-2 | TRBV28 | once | CASSFGGQGRTGELFF
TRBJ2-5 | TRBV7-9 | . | CASNGETQYF
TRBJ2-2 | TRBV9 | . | CASSGHGSVNTGELFF
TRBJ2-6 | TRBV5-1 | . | CASSSPDSPKGANVLTF
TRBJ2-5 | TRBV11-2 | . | CASSLDSRETQYF
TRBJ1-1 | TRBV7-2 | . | CASSYSQGSTEAFF
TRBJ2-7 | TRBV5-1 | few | CASSLLAGAGSYEQYF
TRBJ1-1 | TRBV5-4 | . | CASSDSTDEAFF
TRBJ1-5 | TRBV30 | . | CAWSLAGIDQPQHF
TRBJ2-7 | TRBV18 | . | CASSPPVGQGVSEQYF
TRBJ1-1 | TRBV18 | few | CASSIAGAMNTEAFF
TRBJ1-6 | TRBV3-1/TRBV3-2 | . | CASSGSYNSPLHF
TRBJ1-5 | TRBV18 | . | CASSELSSNQPQHF
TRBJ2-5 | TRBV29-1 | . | CSGGAPYQETQYF
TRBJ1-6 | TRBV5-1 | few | CASSRGGSGDSPLHF
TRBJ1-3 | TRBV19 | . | CASSPRQGNPNTIYF